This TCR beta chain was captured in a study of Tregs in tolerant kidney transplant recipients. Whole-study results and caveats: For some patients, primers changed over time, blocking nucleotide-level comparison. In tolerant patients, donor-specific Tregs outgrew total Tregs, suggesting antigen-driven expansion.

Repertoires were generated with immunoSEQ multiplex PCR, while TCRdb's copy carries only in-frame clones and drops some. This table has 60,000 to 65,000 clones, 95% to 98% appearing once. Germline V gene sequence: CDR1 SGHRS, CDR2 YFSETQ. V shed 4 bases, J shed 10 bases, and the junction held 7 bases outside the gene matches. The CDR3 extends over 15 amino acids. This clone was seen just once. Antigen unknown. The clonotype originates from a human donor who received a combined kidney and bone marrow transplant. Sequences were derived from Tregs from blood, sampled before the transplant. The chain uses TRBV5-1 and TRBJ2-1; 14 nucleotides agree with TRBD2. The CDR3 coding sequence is TGCGCCAGCAGCCCGACTAGCGGGGGGGCTAGGGAGCAGTTCTTC. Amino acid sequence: CASSPTSGGAREQFF.